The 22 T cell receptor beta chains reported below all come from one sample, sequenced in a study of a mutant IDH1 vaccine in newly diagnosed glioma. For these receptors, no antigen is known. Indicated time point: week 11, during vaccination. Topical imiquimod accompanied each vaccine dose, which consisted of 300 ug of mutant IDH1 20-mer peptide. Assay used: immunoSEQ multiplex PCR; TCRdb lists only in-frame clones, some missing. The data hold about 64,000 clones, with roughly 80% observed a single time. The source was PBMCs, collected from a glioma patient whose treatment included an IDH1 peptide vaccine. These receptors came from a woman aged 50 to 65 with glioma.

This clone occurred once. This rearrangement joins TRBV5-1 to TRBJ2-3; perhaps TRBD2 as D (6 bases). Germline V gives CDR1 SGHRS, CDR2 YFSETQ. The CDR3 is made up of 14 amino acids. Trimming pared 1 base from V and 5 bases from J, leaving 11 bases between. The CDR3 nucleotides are TGCGCCAGCAGCTTGCAGGGACTCCTAGATACGCAGTATTTT. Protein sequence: CASSLQGLLDTQYF. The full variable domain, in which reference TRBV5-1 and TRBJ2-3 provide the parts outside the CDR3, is KAGVTQTPRYLIKTRGQQVTLSCSPISGHRSVSWYQQTPGQGLQFLFEYFSETQRNKGNFPGRFSGRQFSNSRSEMNVSTLELGDSALYLCASSLQGLLDTQYFGPGTRLTVL.

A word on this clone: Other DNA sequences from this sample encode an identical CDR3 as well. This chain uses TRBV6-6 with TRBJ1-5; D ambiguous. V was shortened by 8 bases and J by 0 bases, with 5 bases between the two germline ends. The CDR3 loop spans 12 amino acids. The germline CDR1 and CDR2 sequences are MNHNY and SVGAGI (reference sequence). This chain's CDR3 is CASGNSNQPQHF. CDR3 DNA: TGTGCCAGCGGTAATAGCAATCAGCCCCAGCATTTT.

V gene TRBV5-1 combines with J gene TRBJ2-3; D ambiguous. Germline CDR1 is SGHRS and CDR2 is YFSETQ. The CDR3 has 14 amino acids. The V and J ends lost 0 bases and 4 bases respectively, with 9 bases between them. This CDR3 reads CASSLERMADTQYF. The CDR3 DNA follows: TGCGCCAGCAGCTTGGAGAGGATGGCAGATACGCAGTATTTT.

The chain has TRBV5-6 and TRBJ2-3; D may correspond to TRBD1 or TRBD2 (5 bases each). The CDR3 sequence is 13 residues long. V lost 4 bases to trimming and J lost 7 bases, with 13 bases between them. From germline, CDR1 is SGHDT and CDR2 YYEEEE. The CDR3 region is CASSPGTPNTQYF. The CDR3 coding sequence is TGTGCCAGCAGCCCGGGGACCCCCAATACGCAGTATTTT.

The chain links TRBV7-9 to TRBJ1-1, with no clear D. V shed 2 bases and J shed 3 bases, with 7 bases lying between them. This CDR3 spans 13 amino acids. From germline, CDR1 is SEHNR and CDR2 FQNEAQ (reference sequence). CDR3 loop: CASSLLPDTEAFF. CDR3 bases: TGTGCCAGCAGCTTACTCCCGGACACTGAAGCTTTCTTT. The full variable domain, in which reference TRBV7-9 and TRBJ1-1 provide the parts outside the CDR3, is DTGVSQNPRHKITKRGQNVTFRCDPISEHNRLYWYRQTLGQGPEFLTYFQNEAQLEKSRLLSDRFSAERPKGSFSTLEIQRTEQGDSAMYLCASSLLPDTEAFFGQGTRLTVV.

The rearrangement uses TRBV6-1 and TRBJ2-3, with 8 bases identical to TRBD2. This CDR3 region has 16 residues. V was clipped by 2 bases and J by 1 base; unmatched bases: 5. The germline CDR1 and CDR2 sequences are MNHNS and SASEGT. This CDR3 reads CASSERQLAGTDTQYF. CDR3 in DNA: TGTGCCAGCAGTGAACGGCAACTAGCGGGCACAGATACGCAGTATTTT.

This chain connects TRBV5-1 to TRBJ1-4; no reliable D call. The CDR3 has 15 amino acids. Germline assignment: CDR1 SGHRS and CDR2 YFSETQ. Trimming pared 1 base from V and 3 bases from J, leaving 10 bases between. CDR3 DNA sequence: TGCGCCAGCAGCTTGCAGTCGGGGTCTAATGAAAAACTGTTTTTT. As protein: CASSLQSGSNEKLFF.

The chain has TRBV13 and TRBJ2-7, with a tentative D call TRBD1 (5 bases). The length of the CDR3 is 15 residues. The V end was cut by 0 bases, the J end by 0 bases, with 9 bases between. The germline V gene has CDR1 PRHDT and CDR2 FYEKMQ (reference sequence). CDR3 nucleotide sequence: TGTGCCAGCAGCTTAGGCCTGGACACCTCCTACGAGCAGTACTTC. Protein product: CASSLGLDTSYEQYF.

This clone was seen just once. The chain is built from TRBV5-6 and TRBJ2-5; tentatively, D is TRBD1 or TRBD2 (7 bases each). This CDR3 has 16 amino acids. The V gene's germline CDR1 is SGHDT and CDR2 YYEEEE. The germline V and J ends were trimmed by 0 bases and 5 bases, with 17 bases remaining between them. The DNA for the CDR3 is TGTGCCAGCAGCTTGGAACAGGGGAGGGTTGAGGAGACCCAGTACTTC. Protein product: CASSLEQGRVEETQYF.

CDR3: CASSLGRVGNQPQHF. The CDR3 region has the DNA TGTGCCAGCAGCTTGGGCAGGGTAGGCAATCAGCCCCAGCATTTT. This chain links TRBV5-6 with TRBJ1-5; perhaps TRBD1 as D (5 bases). Germline V CDR1 and CDR2: SGHDT, YYEEEE. This CDR3 has 15 amino acids. V was shortened by 0 bases and J by 2 bases, with 9 bases between the two germline ends.

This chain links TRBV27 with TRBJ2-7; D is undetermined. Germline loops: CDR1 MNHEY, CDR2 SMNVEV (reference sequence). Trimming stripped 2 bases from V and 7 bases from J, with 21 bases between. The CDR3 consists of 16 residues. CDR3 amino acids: CASSLKFPGPSDEQYF. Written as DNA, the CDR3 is TGTGCCAGCAGTTTAAAGTTCCCGGGCCCCTCTGATGAGCAGTACTTC.

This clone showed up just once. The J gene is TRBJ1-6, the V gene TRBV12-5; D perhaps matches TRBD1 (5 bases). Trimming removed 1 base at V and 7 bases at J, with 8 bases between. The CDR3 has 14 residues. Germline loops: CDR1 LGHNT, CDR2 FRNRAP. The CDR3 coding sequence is TGTGCTAGTGGTTTGGAGACAGCAAATTCACCCCTCCACTTT. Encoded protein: CASGLETANSPLHF.

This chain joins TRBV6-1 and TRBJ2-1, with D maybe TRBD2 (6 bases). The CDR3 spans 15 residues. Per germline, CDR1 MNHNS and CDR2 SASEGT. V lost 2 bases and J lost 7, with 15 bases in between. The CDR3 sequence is CASSEREWVRNEQFF. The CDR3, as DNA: TGTGCCAGCAGTGAACGGGAGTGGGTGAGAAATGAGCAGTTCTTC.

DNA of the CDR3: TGTGCCAGCAGCACAGGGGAGGAAAAACTGTTTTTT. Translation gives CASSTGEEKLFF. The chain recombines TRBV9 with TRBJ1-4; 7 nucleotides align to TRBD1. Germline V gene lookup returns CDR1 SGDLS and CDR2 YYNGEE. This CDR3 comprises 12 residues. The junction had 2 bases not matched to a gene; V was cut back by 4 bases and J by 8 bases.

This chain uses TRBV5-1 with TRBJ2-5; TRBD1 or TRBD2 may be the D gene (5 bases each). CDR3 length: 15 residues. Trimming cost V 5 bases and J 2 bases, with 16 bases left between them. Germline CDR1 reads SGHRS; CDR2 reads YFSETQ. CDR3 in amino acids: CASSLGAGNQETQYF. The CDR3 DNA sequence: TGCGCCAGCAGTCTCGGGGCCGGGAATCAAGAGACCCAGTACTTC.

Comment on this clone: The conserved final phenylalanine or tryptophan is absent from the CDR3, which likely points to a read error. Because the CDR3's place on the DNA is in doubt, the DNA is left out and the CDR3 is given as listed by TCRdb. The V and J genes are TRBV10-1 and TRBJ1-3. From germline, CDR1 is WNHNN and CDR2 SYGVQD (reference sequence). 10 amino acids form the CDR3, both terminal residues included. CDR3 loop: CASSLGRIGV.

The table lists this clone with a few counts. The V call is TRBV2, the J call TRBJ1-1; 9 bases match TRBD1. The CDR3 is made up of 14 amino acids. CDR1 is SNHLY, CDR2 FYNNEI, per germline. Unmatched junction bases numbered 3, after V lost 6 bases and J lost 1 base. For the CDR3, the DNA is TGTGCCAGCAGATTGGGACAGGGGAACACTGAAGCTTTCTTT. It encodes CASRLGQGNTEAFF.

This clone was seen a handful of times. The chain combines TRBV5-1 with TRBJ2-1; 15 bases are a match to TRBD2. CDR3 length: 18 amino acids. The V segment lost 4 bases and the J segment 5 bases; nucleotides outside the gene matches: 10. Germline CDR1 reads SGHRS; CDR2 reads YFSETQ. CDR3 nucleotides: TGCGCCAGCAGCAGCAGGACTAGCGGGGGGGGGATAAACAATGAGCAGTTCTTC. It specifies CASSSRTSGGGINNEQFF.

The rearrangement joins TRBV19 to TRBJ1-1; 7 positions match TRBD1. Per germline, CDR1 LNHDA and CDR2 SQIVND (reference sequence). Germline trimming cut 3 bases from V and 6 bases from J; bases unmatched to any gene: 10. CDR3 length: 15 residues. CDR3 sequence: CASSIVATGKAEAFF. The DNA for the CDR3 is TGTGCCAGTAGTATTGTCGCGACAGGGAAGGCTGAAGCTTTCTTT.

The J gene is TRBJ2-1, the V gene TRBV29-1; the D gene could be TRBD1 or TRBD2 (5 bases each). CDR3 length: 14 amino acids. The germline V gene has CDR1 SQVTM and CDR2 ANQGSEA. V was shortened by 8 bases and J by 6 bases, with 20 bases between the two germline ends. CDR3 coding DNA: TGCAGCTTCCGGGGACCAACCTTGGGCAATGAGCAGTTCTTC. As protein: CSFRGPTLGNEQFF.

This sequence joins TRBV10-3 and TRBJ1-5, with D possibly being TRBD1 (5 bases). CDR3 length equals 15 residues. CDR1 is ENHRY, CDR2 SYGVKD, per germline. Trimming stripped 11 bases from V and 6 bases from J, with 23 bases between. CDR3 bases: TGTGCCTCCCAAAGAGGTGACACGGGGGGTCAGCCCCAGCATTTT. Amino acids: CASQRGDTGGQPQHF.

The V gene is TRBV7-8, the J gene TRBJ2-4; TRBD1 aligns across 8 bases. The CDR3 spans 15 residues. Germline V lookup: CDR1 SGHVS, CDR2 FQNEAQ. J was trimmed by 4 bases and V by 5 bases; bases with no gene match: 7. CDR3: CASSPLDRDKNIQYF. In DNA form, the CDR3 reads TGTGCCAGCAGCCCCCTGGACAGGGATAAAAACATTCAGTACTTC.